This passage covers 14 T cell receptor beta chains from one sample sequenced in a study of cytomegalovirus exposure and HLA in healthy donors. The primer mix had 60 Vbeta and 13 Jbeta primers. Clones were read by immunoSEQ multiplex PCR, and TCRdb kept only the in-frame ones, dropping some. The sample includes 100,000 or so clones, about 74% seen only once; the top ten take about 4.3%. The sequenced sample consisted of PBMCs. The receptors here all came from a woman between 18 and 29 years old in good health and CMV-seropositive.

In this sample, this clone turned up once. This rearrangement joins TRBV21-1 to TRBJ1-1. TRBV21-1 is listed as a pseudogene. This CDR3 is 15 amino acids long. This CDR3 reads CASSLKPSPWFGAFF. The CDR3, as DNA: TGTGCCAGCTCCTTAAAGCCATCCCCCTGGTTTGGAGCTTTCTTT.

The V call is TRBV7-8, the J call TRBJ2-6; weak D call: TRBD1 (5 bases). The CDR3 is 16 amino acids. The V end was cut by 2 bases, the J end by 4 bases, with 12 bases between. CDR1 and CDR2 (germline): SGHVS, FQNEAQ. CDR3 sequence reads: CASSLSGAIGANVLTF. Written as DNA, the CDR3 is TGTGCCAGCAGCTTAAGTGGGGCTATAGGGGCCAACGTCCTGACTTTC.

This chain links TRBV6-5 with TRBJ2-7; D is unclear. The CDR3 sequence is 13 residues long. Germline V lookup: CDR1 MNHEY, CDR2 SVGAGI. The V and J ends lost 5 bases and 3 bases respectively, with 11 bases between them. CDR3 sequence (DNA): TGTGCCAGCAGTGGGCCAATAGGCTACGAGCAGTACTTC. Translating it yields CASSGPIGYEQYF.

The chain recombines TRBV10-1 with TRBJ1-5, with D unclear. This CDR3 contains 16 residues. Looked up from germline, CDR1 is WNHNN and CDR2 is SYGVQD (reference sequence). Trimming cost V 2 bases and J 3 bases, with 14 bases left between them. The CDR3 is CASSEPLGGPNQPQHF. The CDR3 bases are TGCGCCAGCAGTGAGCCTCTTGGAGGACCCAATCAGCCCCAGCATTTT.

This clone appeared once. The chain has TRBV5-1 and TRBJ2-3; 7 nucleotides align to TRBD1. CDR1 and CDR2 from the germline V gene are SGHRS and YFSETQ. This CDR3 has 15 amino acids. V was clipped by 8 bases and J by 0 bases; unmatched bases: 9. The CDR3 region is CASRQGSTSTDTQYF. The DNA for the CDR3 is TGCGCCAGTAGACAGGGATCGACTAGCACAGATACGCAGTATTTT. Drawing the rest from reference TRBV5-1 and TRBJ2-3, the complete variable domain is KAGVTQTPRYLIKTRGQQVTLSCSPISGHRSVSWYQQTPGQGLQFLFEYFSETQRNKGNFPGRFSGRQFSNSRSEMNVSTLELGDSALYLCASRQGSTSTDTQYFGPGTRLTVL.

V is TRBV6-4 and J is TRBJ2-2; no clear D gene. Germline V lookup: CDR1 MRHNA, CDR2 SNTAGT. This CDR3 region has 13 residues. V was clipped by 5 bases and J by 6 bases, with 10 bases between them. The CDR3 nucleotides are TGTGCCAGCAGTTGGTCAGTCGCCGGGGAGCTGTTTTTT. This translates into CASSWSVAGELFF.

This clone was found once. This chain joins TRBV2 and TRBJ2-1, with 10 bases aligning to TRBD1. The germline V gene encodes CDR1 SNHLY and CDR2 FYNNEI. The CDR3 consists of 18 residues. J was trimmed by 4 bases and V by 5 bases; bases with no gene match: 14. CDR3 in DNA: TGTGCCAGCAGTCCCGGGACAGGGGCTACTAGCGCTTACAATGAGCAGTTCTTC. Translating gives CASSPGTGATSAYNEQFF. The variable domain in full, completed from reference TRBV2 and TRBJ2-1, reads EPEVTQTPSHQVTQMGQEVILRCVPISNHLYFYWYRQILGQKVEFLVSFYNNEISEKSEIFDDQFSVERPDGSNFTLKIRSTKLEDSAMYFCASSPGTGATSAYNEQFFGPGTRLTVL.

This chain links TRBV5-1 with TRBJ2-3, with 13 nucleotides matching TRBD2. The V segment lost 0 bases and the J segment 2 bases; nucleotides outside the gene matches: 6. This CDR3 is built from 18 residues. Germline V gives CDR1 SGHRS, CDR2 YFSETQ. The CDR3 spells CASSLGLAGGGFTDTQYF. DNA of the CDR3: TGCGCCAGCAGCTTGGGACTAGCGGGAGGAGGGTTCACAGATACGCAGTATTTT.

This chain links TRBV6-4 with TRBJ1-1, with 9 bases fitting TRBD1. Germline loops: CDR1 MRHNA, CDR2 SNTAGT. Losses at the gene ends were 2 bases for V and 14 bases for J; bases not matched to a gene: 15. The CDR3 length is 15 residues. CDR3 amino acids: CASSDTGQGIPIRFF. In DNA form, the CDR3 reads TGTGCCAGCAGTGACACCGGACAGGGGATACCTATTAGATTCTTT.

This clone appeared a single time. The chain employs TRBV7-2 and TRBJ2-3, with 10 bases lining up with TRBD2. CDR3 size: 15 residues. The V segment lost 4 bases and the J segment 3 bases; nucleotides outside the gene matches: 4. Germline assignment: CDR1 SGHTA and CDR2 FQGNSA. The CDR3 here is CASSSGTSVTDTQYF. The CDR3 DNA sequence: TGTGCCAGCAGCTCAGGGACTAGCGTTACAGATACGCAGTATTTT.

V is TRBV27 and J is TRBJ2-1; D is unresolved. Deletions cut 6 bases from V and 4 bases from J, with 10 bases between. This CDR3 is 13 amino acids long. CDR1 MNHEY and CDR2 SMNVEV come from the germline V gene (reference sequence). CDR3 bases: TGTGCCAGCAGCTACGCAACTTACAATGAGCAGTTCTTC. Translated, it gives CASSYATYNEQFF.

This chain connects TRBV5-6 to TRBJ2-3; TRBD2 aligns across 8 bases. Germline lookup yields CDR1 SGHDT and CDR2 YYEEEE. The ends lost 0 bases at V and 0 bases at J; junction bases unmatched: 3. This CDR3 spans 16 amino acids. CDR3 amino acids: CASSLVLAASTDTQYF. The CDR3 DNA follows: TGTGCCAGCAGCTTGGTACTAGCGGCTAGCACAGATACGCAGTATTTT.

The J gene is TRBJ2-3, the V gene TRBV19; possibly TRBD2 for D (5 bases). Trimming shortened V by 9 bases and J by 5 bases, and 27 bases separated the two germline ends. The germline V gene has CDR1 LNHDA and CDR2 SQIVND (reference sequence). The CDR3 runs 17 residues. Here the CDR3 DNA reads TGTGCCAGCGGGATCTCGGACGGGTACGGGCTCCAAGATACGCAGTATTTT. Translating it yields CASGISDGYGLQDTQYF.

V gene TRBV5-1 combines with J gene TRBJ1-1; unclear D gene. V lost 0 bases and J lost 1, with 7 bases in between. This CDR3 is 14 amino acids long. The germline gives CDR1 SGHRS, CDR2 YFSETQ. The CDR3 nucleotides read TGCGCCAGCAGCTTGGACCTACGGAACACTGAAGCTTTCTTT. Translated, it gives CASSLDLRNTEAFF.